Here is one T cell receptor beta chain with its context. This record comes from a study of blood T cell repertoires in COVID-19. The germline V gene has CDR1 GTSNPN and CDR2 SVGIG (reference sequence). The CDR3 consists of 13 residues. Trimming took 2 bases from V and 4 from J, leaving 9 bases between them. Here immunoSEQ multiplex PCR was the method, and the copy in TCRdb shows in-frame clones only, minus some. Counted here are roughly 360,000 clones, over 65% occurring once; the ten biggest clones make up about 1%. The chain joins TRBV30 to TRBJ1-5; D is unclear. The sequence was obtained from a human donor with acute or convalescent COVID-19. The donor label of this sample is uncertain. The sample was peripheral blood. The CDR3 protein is CAWSKEGNQPQHF. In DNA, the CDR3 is TGTGCCTGGAGTAAGGAGGGAAATCAGCCCCAGCATTTT.